This TCR beta chain appears in the sequencing data of a study of breast tumors, draining lymph nodes, adjacent tissues (dated by TCRdb to 2016 to 2017). Background on the whole study: Breast cancer patients provided tumor, adjacent nontumor tissue and axillary lymph nodes, and the study compared the TCR beta repertoires across these three sources. In human breast cancer, the study set out to assess how tumor, surrounding tissue and draining lymph node repertoires relate to one another and whether T cells might be exchanged between them.

The CDR3, from cysteine to phenylalanine, totals 18 residues. The entry retains the CDR3 DNA only, 54 bases that are in frame from base 1. Trimming takes 8 bases off V and 6 bases off J; junction bases not matched to a gene: 22. In the germline V gene, CDR1 corresponds to MDHEN and CDR2 to SYDVKM. This clonotype was observed a few times. What antigen it recognizes has not been identified. One base away there is no much larger clone; base qualities are not given. The instrument was an Illumina HiSeq 2000. Multiplex PCR amplification was used to generate the TCR beta chain libraries. High-throughput sequencing was used to analyze the amplified TCR beta chain products. TCRdb trimmed public reads at Q25 via fastp, called clones via MiXCR and kept in-frame beta chains. Each record represents a unique CDR3 protein, reported with the most common genes and DNA among its rows. This sample comprises 90,000 to 120,000 distinct CDR3 sequences, about 20% of them detected only once. Of the sample, over 1% falls within the top ten clones.

Study-wide findings and limitations: The data were judged consistent with most tumor T cells deriving from the lymph node and then expanding within tumor tissue. Tumor and nontumor tissue repertoires were found to be significantly more similar in luminal-like than in basal-like breast cancer. T-cell repertoire diversity in tumors was found to be lower than in lymph nodes but higher than in nontumor tissue, and preferential V and J gene usage was observed. The study presented the conclusion that tumor T cells originate in lymph nodes as consistent with a hypothesis, not as something directly demonstrated.

Lymph node samples were obtained from the axillary draining lymph nodes of breast cancer patients. The sample was axillary lymph node tissue. This receptor was identified in a female donor with breast cancer. Some clones in this sample may be carry-over from other donors' samples. This chain joins TRBV28 to TRBJ2-7, with 10 junctional bases fitting TRBD1. The nucleotide sequence reads TGTGCCAGCCGGACACAACGAATAGACAGGGGGCGAATGGGCGAGCAGTACTTC. This encodes CASRTQRIDRGRMGEQYF.